This TCR beta chain was profiled in a study of blood T cell repertoires in COVID-19. Overall study: Both acute and convalescent COVID-19 samples were obtained from the United States, Italy and Spain. Nucleic acid was either cDNA or gDNA, and it came from T cells, B-cell-depleted T cells, or PBMCs.

The CDR3 runs to 13 residues. Germline assignment: CDR1 SGDLS and CDR2 YYNGEE. V shed 3 bases and J shed 5 bases, with 11 bases lying between them. Measured with immunoSEQ multiplex PCR; TCRdb has only the in-frame clones, and not every one. The sample contains about 190,000 clones, 65% to 80% of which appear only once. The chain couples TRBV9 to TRBJ2-5; D is ambiguous. The receptor's source is a woman between 50 and 59 years old with acute or convalescent COVID-19. Specimen: peripheral blood. DNA for the CDR3: TGTGCCAGCAGCGCTCGCCAGAGGGAGACCCAGTACTTC. Translating it yields CASSARQRETQYF.